A selection of T cell receptor beta chains follows, all from one sample in a study of T-cell reconstitution after alpha-beta-depleted transplantation in children. TCRdb re-called the PCR reads with MiXCR, one entry per CDR3 protein. The table lists roughly 500,000 distinct CDR3 sequences, around 12% of them singletons. Sequencing was performed on PBMCs from the stem cell graft donor, taken from the stem cell graft. The receptor source for this set is a human donor who donated a stem cell graft to a child with combined immunodeficiency. Each CDR3 is given with its conserved first and last residue. Each record gives: clone size, V gene, J gene, D gene, CDR3 DNA, CDR3 protein. A D gene is named only where the DNA matches it firmly. For some rows the clone size is stated as once, few or many, or as a class when expanded; others skip it.

.	TRBV5-1	TRBJ2-2	.	TGCGCCAGCAGCTTGGGGCCTACAGGATTGGGCACCGGGGAGCTGTTTTTT	CASSLGPTGLGTGELFF
few	TRBV7-9	TRBJ2-5	.	TGTGCCAGCAGCTTAGATGAAAGGGTCTACCAAGAGACCCAGTACTTC	CASSLDERVYQETQYF
many	TRBV5-1	TRBJ2-7	.	TGCGCCAGCAGCTCTGCTGGGGCCGACTACGAGCAGTACTTC	CASSSAGADYEQYF
few	TRBV4-3	TRBJ2-2	.	TGCGCCAGCAGCCAAGATTTTCGATCGGACACCGGGGAGCTGTTTTTT	CASSQDFRSDTGELFF
many	TRBV12-3/TRBV12-4	TRBJ1-1	.	TGTGCCAGTCAGCTAGGGGCGACGGGAGCTTTCTTT	CASQLGATGAFF
.	TRBV28	TRBJ1-2	.	TGTGCCAGTCGTAGTCCCCAGGGGACCCTCTATGGCTACACCTTC	CASRSPQGTLYGYTF
many	TRBV5-4	TRBJ2-5	TRBD1	TGTGCCAGCAGCTTCTGGGACAGGGGAGGGGACGAGACCCAGTACTTC	CASSFWDRGGDETQYF
.	TRBV29-1	TRBJ1-2	.	TGCAGCGTTAGGGGGGAATATGGCTACACCTTC	CSVRGEYGYTF
.	TRBV7-3	TRBJ1-1	.	TGTGCCAGTTCGGGGGGGCCTGAAGCTTTCTTT	CASSGGPEAFF
.	TRBV7-9	TRBJ2-2	TRBD1	TGTGCCAGCAGCAAACCGGGACAGGGGATCACCGGGGAGCTGTTTTTT	CASSKPGQGITGELFF
.	TRBV3-1	TRBJ2-1	TRBD2	TGTGCCAGCAGCCAAGGGATAGCGGGAGGGTCCTACAATGAGCAGTTCTTC	CASSQGIAGGSYNEQFF
.	TRBV10-3	TRBJ2-3	TRBD2	TGTGCCATCACTGTCGGGGACTATCGTTTTGAGCGCCCAGATACGCAGTATTTT	CAITVGDYRFERPDTQYF
.	TRBV7-9	TRBJ1-1	.	TGTGCCAGCAGCCGCAGGGATCTGAACACTGAAGCTTTCTTT	CASSRRDLNTEAFF
.	TRBV7-9	TRBJ2-5	.	TGTGCCAGCAGCTTAGGGGCAGAAGAGACCCAGTACTTC	CASSLGAEETQYF
.	TRBV10-3	TRBJ2-7	.	TGTGCCATCAGCGCAGGGGTCCTTTCCTACGAGCAGTACTTC	CAISAGVLSYEQYF
.	TRBV27	TRBJ2-2	.	TGTGCCAGCGGCACAAACACCGGGGAGCTGTTTTTT	CASGTNTGELFF